This TCR beta chain was sequenced in a study of cytomegalovirus exposure and HLA in healthy donors (dated by TCRdb to about 2017). For context, the study as a whole: In an earlier analysis of approximately 500 of the donors, 250 to 350 Gb of sequence data and 90 million to 120 million unique TCR beta sequences from 180 million or so T cells were reported. On average, 235,054 unique TCR beta nucleotide sequences were sequenced per donor among a few hundred genotyped donors of the cohort, with roughly a sixth of those sequences being non-productive. To predict cytomegalovirus infection status, the study brought together high-throughput TCR immunosequencing, statistical association of individual TCRs with disease status, and machine learning. Among the roughly 400 genotyped donors, more than 70% belonged to the genetic ancestry cluster associated with self-reported Caucasian donors. Typing coverage varied by locus: 629-630 donors for A, B, C, DRB1 and DQB1; roughly 510 for DQA1; 606 for DPA1; under 490 for DPB1. The study was designed to test whether signatures of past pathogen exposure could be identified by cataloging public T cell receptors. The study used immunosequencing to profile the T cell repertoires of approximately 630 subjects and linked those repertoires to cytomegalovirus serostatus. An early release covering about 600 HLA-typed donors comprised approximately 290 gigabases of sequencing data and roughly 86 million unique TCR sequences. Rather than using new phenotypic data, the later analysis identified candidate immune exposures from TCR beta sequences and from how often those sequences occurred across donors. A separate validation cohort of 100 to 150 different subjects was used in addition to the approximately 640-subject first cohort. HLA typing covered class I and class II loci at four-digit resolution. All discovery cohort repertoires had been generated on a single sequencing platform. An earlier analysis of about 620 of the donors applied high-throughput TCR beta sequencing to assess whether each TCR beta V gene segment acted as functional or pseudogenic. Donor age, sex, ethnicity and CMV serostatus were collected together with the repertoire data. Four or five DR-DQ haplotypes were treated as single units for association and clustering because of strong linkage in the cohort. A later analysis re-examined previously published TCR beta repertoires from more than 650 donors and added high-resolution HLA genotyping to investigate patterns of TCR occurrence. In a later genetic analysis, genome-wide SNP genotypes for 398 of the 666 donors were used, and that subset was treated as a discovery cohort.

Preparation of the library involved the immunoSEQ multiplex PCR assay. A mixture of 60 forward primers for TCR Vbeta segments and 13 reverse primers for TCR Jbeta segments was used in the multiplex PCR. The CDR3 region of rearranged TCR beta genes was amplified from genomic DNA by a multiplex PCR assay. The amplified TCR beta libraries were sequenced on the Illumina HiSeq System as 87-base-pair reads. As for the authors' bioinformatics: A later analysis tallied around 80 million unique TCR beta chains across the 666 repertoires, and approximately 12 million of those chains were shared by two or more donors. Raw reads were error-corrected and collapsed into unique sequences with a nearest-neighbor algorithm that merged closely related sequences to remove PCR and sequencing errors. V, D and J gene segments were assigned by aligning CDR3 sequences to IMGT reference sequences. For a sequence to be retained, at least a six-nucleotide match to both a V gene segment and a J gene segment was required. Rearrangements were classified as productive when the CDR3 lacked stop codons and remained in frame with V and J, and all other rearrangements were classified as non-productive. Following IMGT convention, CDR3 was defined as the stretch from the second conserved V-encoded cysteine up to the conserved J-encoded phenylalanine. The earlier analysis of 500 to 750 of the donors excluded any sequence lacking an unambiguous match to a single V gene segment. In an earlier analysis of some 590 of the donors, a V segment was called functional when productive rearrangements were above 56.7%, and segregating when the standard deviation between donors exceeded 5%. A statistical classification framework was developed to diagnose cytomegalovirus status using the catalog of TCR beta chain sequences. In a later analysis, TCR nucleotide sequences were compared against IMGT/GENE-DB human TR gene sequences so that V and J genes could be assigned. Using the TCRdist pipeline, a later analysis assigned CDR3 sequences along with most-parsimonious VDJ recombination scenarios. In a later analysis, each TCR beta chain was defined by its CDR3 amino acid sequence together with its V-gene family, and reads without a unique V-gene family were excluded. In a later analysis, fewer than 650 highly shared, low-generation-probability nucleotide sequences were removed to address suspected cross-contamination and a sequencing artifact. In a later analysis, a clonal expansion index for each public chain was calculated from normalized within-repertoire ranks of inferred template counts. A later analysis computed generation probabilities with a VDJ recombination model fitted to out-of-frame rearrangements, and checked the results against IGoR. A later analysis scored TCR-TCR, TCR-HLA and TCR-CMV co-occurrence with hypergeometric tests, applying a repertoire-size bias correction to TCR pairs. In a later analysis, false discovery rates were estimated by permuting HLA or CMV assignments 20 times. In a later analysis, co-occurring TCRs were grouped with DBSCAN, and TCRdist sequence similarity was added when clustering was performed within HLA-allele-positive subsets. For co-occurrence clustering, repertoires with fewer than 30,000 or more than 120,000 public chains were excluded, along with four or five repertoires with anomalous nucleotide sharing. Imported from immuneACCESS, the table was reduced by TCRdb to in-frame sequences with V and J called. These copies leave out some clones; in studies compared against another copy, an unresolved V gene accounts for under half, and the cause of the remainder is not known. The DNA gave D and trimming, while V, J and clone size come from that table. This sample holds roughly 160,000 clones; about 72% were observed only once. The ten largest clones capture approximately 1.6% of the sample.

Note on this clone: Which antigen it targets is not known. The record has no base qualities; no much larger clone is one base away.

The cohort consisted of 600 to 700 healthy bone marrow donors. Cohort members were all nominally healthy when sampled, although unrecorded immune exposures were likely present. The donor was CMV seronegative and belonged to the group of approximately 320 seronegative cohort members. Each donor provided a peripheral blood sample, and peripheral blood mononuclear cells were used for TCR beta sequencing. Genomic DNA extraction from the blood cell samples was performed with the Qiagen DNeasy Blood Extraction Kit. Paper-wide results and their limitations: According to a later analysis, most CMV-associated TCR beta chains appeared to be HLA-restricted, and the HLA associations seemed to be driven largely by CMV exposure. It was suggested by the authors that the approach could potentially be generalized to other disease states and immunological phenotypes. In a later analysis, the rate of TCR association differed among HLA loci, with DRB1 alleles having the most associated TCRs and HLA-C alleles having the fewest. Some IMGT-functional V segments, including TRBV6-2 and TRBV6-3, could not be told apart with the 87-base-pair reads, so those segments were excluded. The classifier was reported to diagnose cytomegalovirus status with high specificity and sensitivity in both the original cohort and the validation cohort. In a later genetic analysis, fewer N-insertions in productive TCRs were reported among donors in an Asian-associated ancestry cluster than the approximately 630-donor mean. In a later analysis, several top co-occurrence clusters were reported to appear linked to parvovirus B19, influenza, CMV and Epstein-Barr virus. Because counts were too low, some 17 rarely observed V segments, including chromosome 9 orphons, were excluded from the earlier analysis of 587 of the donors. A later genetic analysis associated a missense DCLRE1C variant with V-gene and J-gene trimming of TCR beta chains, and an independent cohort replicated the association. A further reported finding was that TCR beta sequences accurately predicted the HLA-A and HLA-B alleles for most subjects in the first cohort. Sequencing depth was assumed to be roughly uniform across donors in the presence/absence analyses, though that assumption may not hold. When HLA alleles, especially DR and DQ, strongly co-occurred, attributing TCR associations to individual alleles was difficult. A later analysis associated about 16,000 TCR beta sequences with specific HLA alleles at a false discovery rate of 0.05. In an earlier analysis of over 550 of the donors, most TCR beta V segments were observed in productive rearrangements about 87% or about 30% of the time, broadly matching IMGT annotations. In a later analysis, HLA-associated TCR beta chains showed more clonal expansion and lower generation probabilities than non-associated chains that were equally common. In this cohort, only TCR beta chains were sequenced, and detectable features were limited by the absence of alpha or paired-chain data. Three of the identified cytomegalovirus-associated TCR beta chains were confirmed in vitro to be specific for cytomegalovirus antigens. Most TCR sequences were seen in very few donors, while some public TCRs were found in many individuals. CMV serostatus was the only immune exposure information available for the cohort. A total of fewer than 200 TCR beta chains were listed by the study as associated with cytomegalovirus. A group of highly shared sequence variants was considered likely to be a technical artifact of the sequencing pipeline. Linkage disequilibrium might explain the correlated functional status among segregating V segments, but an unknown experimental factor could not be excluded. Because HLA typing was unavailable for some donors at each locus, only the typed subset was used in association tests.

V is reduced by 0 bases and J by 6 bases, leaving a spacing of 20 bases between them. The CDR3 starts with the cysteine, ends with the phenylalanine, and has 17 residues. The sequence is cut down to CDR3 DNA, 51 bases in frame from base 1. The germline V gene sets CDR1 to KGHSH and CDR2 to LQKENI. The chain couples TRBV18 to TRBJ1-2; the D gene is possibly TRBD1, with 5 bases matching. The source is a girl aged 5-17 years in good health and CMV-seronegative. The specimen was PBMCs. The DNA sequence is TGTGCCAGCTCACCACCCTTGGACAACCTCGCGGTCGATGGCTACACCTTC. Its product reads: CASSPPLDNLAVDGYTF.